The 2 T cell receptor beta chains in this list originate from one sample, sequenced in a study of T cell responses to AZD1222 COVID-19 vaccine. The protocol was immunoSEQ multiplex PCR, while the TCRdb copy is restricted to in-frame clones and leaves out a portion. The table lists roughly 120,000 clones, about 90% of them singletons. Sample: peripheral blood, taken on day 0 of AZD1222 vaccination. All receptors come from an adult in good health.

As DNA, the CDR3 is TGTGCCAGCAGCTTAGATCTAGCGGGCCTTATCCCCCACAATGAGCAGTTCTTC. It encodes CASSLDLAGLIPHNEQFF. The genes are TRBV11-2 and TRBJ2-1, with 8 bases identical to TRBD2. CDR3 length: 18 amino acids. Germline V gene sequence: CDR1 SGHAT, CDR2 FQNNGV. V was clipped by 0 bases and J by 5 bases; unmatched bases: 12.

This chain uses TRBV4-1 with TRBJ1-2, with TRBD1 identical over 10 bases. Germline CDR1 and CDR2: MGHRA and YSYEKL. CDR3 size: 15 residues. The J segment lost 5 bases and the V segment lost 3 bases, leaving 6 bases of the junction unmatched. The CDR3 sequence is CASSHVQDRGYGYTF. Here the CDR3 DNA reads TGCGCCAGCAGCCACGTTCAGGACAGGGGGTATGGCTACACCTTC.